This TCR beta chain is drawn from a study of technical replicates of blood from several donors. Assay used: immunoSEQ multiplex PCR; TCRdb lists only in-frame clones, some missing. Of about 81,000 clones detected, around 96% appear once; the ten largest clones hold about 0.2%. CDR3 size: 15 residues. V lost 5 bases, J lost 2 bases, and 4 bases stayed unmatched. The V gene's germline CDR1 is MGHRA and CDR2 YSYEKL. The clonotype comes from a human donor in good health. The chain combines TRBV4-1 with TRBJ2-3; 10 bases agree with TRBD2. Material: T cells isolated from PBMCs. The CDR3 region is CASSSLAGDTDTQYF. CDR3 in DNA: TGCGCCAGCAGCTCCCTAGCGGGGGACACAGATACGCAGTATTTT.